This paragraph covers one T cell receptor (beta chain) sequence. In the original processing: Researchers report that nucleated cell counts were estimated from reference gene primer amplification. Using immunoSEQ multiplex PCR, the repertoire was profiled, and TCRdb retains in-frame clones only, with some absent. The V and J calls and clone size were taken over from that table, and D and trimming were inferred from the DNA. The sample lists 240,000 or so clones, approximately 86% occurring once. The data are from a study of blood T cell repertoires in COVID-19. The CDR3 has 16 amino acids. V lost 0 bases, J lost 9 bases, and 8 bases stayed unmatched. CDR1 is SGHRS and CDR2 is YFSETQ in the germline V gene.

The receptor comes from a woman aged 40 to 50 with acute COVID-19. The gene calls are TRBV5-1 and TRBJ2-1, with 11 bases lining up with TRBD2. Sequencing was done on a sample of PBMCs or T cells enriched from blood (not recorded which). CDR3: CASSLELAGVFGEQFF. The DNA of the CDR3 is TGCGCCAGCAGCTTGGAACTAGCGGGAGTTTTCGGTGAGCAGTTCTTC.